This T cell receptor (beta chain) was obtained from a study of cytomegalovirus exposure and HLA in healthy donors. Healthy bone marrow donors made up the cohort. The CDR3 is 16 residues long. CDR1 and CDR2 from the germline V gene are SGHVS and FNYEAQ. With V trimmed by 5 bases and J by 6 bases, 15 bases remained unmatched. The PCR made use of 60 Vbeta and 13 Jbeta primers. Libraries were prepared by immunoSEQ multiplex PCR; TCRdb keeps only in-frame clonotypes and omits some of them. The sample table sets out tens of thousands of clones. The V call is TRBV7-6, the J call TRBJ2-5; 7 bases match TRBD2. The specimen sequenced was PBMCs. This TCR derives from a man aged 45-65 years in good health and CMV-seronegative. The DNA of the CDR3 is TGTGCCAGCAGCCTCTGGGGCGGGGGACCGGGCAAGACCCAGTACTTC. Its translation: CASSLWGGGPGKTQYF.